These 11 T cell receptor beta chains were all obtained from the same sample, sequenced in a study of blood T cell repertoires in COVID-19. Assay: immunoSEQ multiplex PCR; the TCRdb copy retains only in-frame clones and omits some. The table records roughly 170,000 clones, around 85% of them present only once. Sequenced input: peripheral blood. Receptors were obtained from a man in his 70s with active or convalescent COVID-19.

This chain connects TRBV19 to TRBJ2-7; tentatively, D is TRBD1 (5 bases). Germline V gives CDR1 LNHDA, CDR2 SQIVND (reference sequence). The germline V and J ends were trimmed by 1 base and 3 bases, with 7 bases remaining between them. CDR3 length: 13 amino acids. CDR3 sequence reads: CASSIGGSYEQYF. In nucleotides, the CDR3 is TGTGCCAGTAGTATAGGGGGCAGCTACGAGCAGTACTTC.

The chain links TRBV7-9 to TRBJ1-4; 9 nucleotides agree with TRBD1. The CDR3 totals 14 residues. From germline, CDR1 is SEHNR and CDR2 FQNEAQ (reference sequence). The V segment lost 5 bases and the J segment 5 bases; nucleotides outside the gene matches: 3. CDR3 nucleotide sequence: TGTGCCAGCAGCGCCGGGACAGGGAATGAAAAACTGTTTTTT. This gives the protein CASSAGTGNEKLFF.

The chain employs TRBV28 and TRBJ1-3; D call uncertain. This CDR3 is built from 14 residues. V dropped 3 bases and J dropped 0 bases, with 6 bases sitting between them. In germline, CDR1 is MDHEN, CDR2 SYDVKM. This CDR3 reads CASSLTNSGNTIYF. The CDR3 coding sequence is TGTGCCAGCAGTTTGACAAACTCTGGAAACACCATATATTTT.

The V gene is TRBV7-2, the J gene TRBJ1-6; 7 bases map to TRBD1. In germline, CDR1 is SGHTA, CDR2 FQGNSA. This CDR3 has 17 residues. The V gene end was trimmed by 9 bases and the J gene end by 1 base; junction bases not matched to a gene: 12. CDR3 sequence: CASKDRSTGSYNSPLHF. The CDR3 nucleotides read TGTGCCAGTAAGGACAGGTCCACTGGGTCCTATAATTCACCCCTCCACTTT.

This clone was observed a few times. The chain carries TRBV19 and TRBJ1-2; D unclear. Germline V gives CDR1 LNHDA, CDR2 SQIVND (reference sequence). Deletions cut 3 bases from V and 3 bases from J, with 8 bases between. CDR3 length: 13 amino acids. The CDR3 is CASSITADYGYTF. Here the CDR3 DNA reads TGTGCCAGTAGTATTACAGCGGACTATGGCTACACCTTC.

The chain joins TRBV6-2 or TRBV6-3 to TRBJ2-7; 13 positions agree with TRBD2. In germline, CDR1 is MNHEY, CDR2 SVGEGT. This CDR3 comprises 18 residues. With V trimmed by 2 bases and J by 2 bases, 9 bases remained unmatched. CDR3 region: CASSYNLVGTSGAYEQYF. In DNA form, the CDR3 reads TGTGCCAGCAGTTACAACCTTGTTGGGACTAGCGGGGCCTACGAGCAGTACTTC.

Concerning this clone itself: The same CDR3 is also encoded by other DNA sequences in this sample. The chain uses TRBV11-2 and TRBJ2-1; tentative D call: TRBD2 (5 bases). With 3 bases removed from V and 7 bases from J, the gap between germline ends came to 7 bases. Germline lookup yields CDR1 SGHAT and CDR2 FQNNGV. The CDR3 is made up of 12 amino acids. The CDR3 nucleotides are TGTGCCAGCAGCTTTCGGGGAAATGAGCAGTTCTTC. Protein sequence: CASSFRGNEQFF. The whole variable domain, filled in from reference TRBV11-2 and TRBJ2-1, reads EAGVAQSPRYKIIEKRQSVAFWCNPISGHATLYWYQQILGQGPKLLIQFQNNGVVDDSQLPKDRFSAERLKGVDSTLKIQPAKLEDSAVYLCASSFRGNEQFFGPGTRLTVL.

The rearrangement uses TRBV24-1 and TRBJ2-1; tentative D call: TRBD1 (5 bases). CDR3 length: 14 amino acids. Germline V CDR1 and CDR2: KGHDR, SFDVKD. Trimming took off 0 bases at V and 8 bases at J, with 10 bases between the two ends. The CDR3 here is CATSDLGRGHEQFF. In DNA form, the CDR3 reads TGTGCCACCAGTGATTTGGGTAGGGGCCATGAGCAGTTCTTC.

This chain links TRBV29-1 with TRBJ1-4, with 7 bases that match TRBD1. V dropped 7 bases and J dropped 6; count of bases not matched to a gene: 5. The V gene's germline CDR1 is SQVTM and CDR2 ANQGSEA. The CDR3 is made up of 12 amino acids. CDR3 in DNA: TGCAGCGGGGGGGACAGCCATGAAAAACTGTTTTTT. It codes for CSGGDSHEKLFF.

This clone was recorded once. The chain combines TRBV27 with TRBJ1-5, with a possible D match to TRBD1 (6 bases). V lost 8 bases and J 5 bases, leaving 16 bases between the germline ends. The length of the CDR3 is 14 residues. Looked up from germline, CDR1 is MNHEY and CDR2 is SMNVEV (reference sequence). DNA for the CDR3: TGTGCCAGCTCCTTAAGCAGGGGCGATCAGCCCCAGCATTTT. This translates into CASSLSRGDQPQHF.

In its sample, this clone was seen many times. The CDR3 spells CASSQDQLGTSRLANTGELFF. CDR3 DNA sequence: TGCGCCAGCAGCCAAGATCAGTTAGGGACTAGCCGCCTCGCGAACACCGGGGAGCTGTTTTTT. The J gene is TRBJ2-2, the V gene TRBV4-3, with TRBD2 identical over 9 bases. V lost 0 bases and J lost 0; bases outside the gene matches: 14. The germline V gene has CDR1 LGHNA and CDR2 YSLEER. The CDR3 extends over 21 amino acids.